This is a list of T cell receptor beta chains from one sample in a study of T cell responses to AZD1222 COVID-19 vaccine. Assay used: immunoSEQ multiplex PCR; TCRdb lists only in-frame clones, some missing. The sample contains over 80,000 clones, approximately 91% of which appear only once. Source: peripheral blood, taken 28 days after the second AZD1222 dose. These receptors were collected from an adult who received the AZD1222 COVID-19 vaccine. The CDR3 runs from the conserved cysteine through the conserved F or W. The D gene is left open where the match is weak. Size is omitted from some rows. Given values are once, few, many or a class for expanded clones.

cdr3_nt: TGTGCCAGCAGCTTAATGGCGTCCAGCAATCAGCCCCAGCATTTT
cdr3_aa: CASSLMASSNQPQHF
d_call: -
j_call: TRBJ1-5
v_call: TRBV7-2
cdr3_length: 15
clone_size: -

cdr3_nt: TGTGCCAGCAGTTTAGTGGACAGGGTGGACAATGAGCAGTTCTTC
cdr3_aa: CASSLVDRVDNEQFF
d_call: TRBD1
j_call: TRBJ2-1
v_call: TRBV28
cdr3_length: 15
clone_size: -

cdr3_nt: TGTGCCAGCAGTGAAGTGATTGGCAGAAACACTGAAGCTTTCTTT
cdr3_aa: CASSEVIGRNTEAFF
d_call: -
j_call: TRBJ1-1
v_call: TRBV6-1
cdr3_length: 15
clone_size: -

cdr3_nt: TGTGCCAGCAGAAATGGGGGCTATAATGAAAAACTGTTTTTT
cdr3_aa: CASRNGGYNEKLFF
d_call: -
j_call: TRBJ1-4
v_call: TRBV28
cdr3_length: 14
clone_size: -

cdr3_nt: TGTGCCAGCAGCAAAGTTAATTCACCCCTCCACTTT
cdr3_aa: CASSKVNSPLHF
d_call: -
j_call: TRBJ1-6
v_call: TRBV28
cdr3_length: 12
clone_size: -

cdr3_nt: TGTGCCAGTAGTAAATGGACAGGGCAAGAGACCCAGTACTTC
cdr3_aa: CASSKWTGQETQYF
d_call: TRBD1
j_call: TRBJ2-5
v_call: TRBV19
cdr3_length: 14
clone_size: -

cdr3_nt: TGTGCCAGCAGCCAAAGGGGAGCAGTTTCGACCGGGGAGCTGTTTTTT
cdr3_aa: CASSQRGAVSTGELFF
d_call: -
j_call: TRBJ2-2
v_call: TRBV7-2
cdr3_length: 16
clone_size: -

cdr3_nt: TGTGCCAGCAGTGCGCCCCAAGGACAGGGGTCCAATGAGCAGTTCTTC
cdr3_aa: CASSAPQGQGSNEQFF
d_call: TRBD1
j_call: TRBJ2-1
v_call: TRBV6-6
cdr3_length: 16
clone_size: -

cdr3_nt: TGTGCCAGCAGCCACTCTAGCGGGAGTTCAGATACGCAGTATTTT
cdr3_aa: CASSHSSGSSDTQYF
d_call: TRBD2
j_call: TRBJ2-3
v_call: TRBV6-5
cdr3_length: 15
clone_size: few

cdr3_nt: TGTGCCAGCAGTGAGTCCCCCCAAGAGACCCAGTACTTC
cdr3_aa: CASSESPQETQYF
d_call: -
j_call: TRBJ2-5
v_call: TRBV25-1
cdr3_length: 13
clone_size: -

cdr3_nt: TGTGCCAGCAGCGTAGCCCCGATGGGCGGGGAGCTGTTTTTT
cdr3_aa: CASSVAPMGGELFF
d_call: -
j_call: TRBJ2-2
v_call: TRBV9
cdr3_length: 14
clone_size: -

cdr3_nt: TGCAGCGTTGGGGAGCAAGGGAACACCGGGGAGCTGTTTTTT
cdr3_aa: CSVGEQGNTGELFF
d_call: -
j_call: TRBJ2-2
v_call: TRBV29-1
cdr3_length: 14
clone_size: -

cdr3_nt: TGTGCCAGCAGTCCTCCCCAGGGGACGAATGAGCAGTTCTTC
cdr3_aa: CASSPPQGTNEQFF
d_call: -
j_call: TRBJ2-1
v_call: TRBV27
cdr3_length: 14
clone_size: -

cdr3_nt: TGTGCCAGCAGTTCTGGACTAGCGGGAAGCTACAATGAGCAGTTCTTC
cdr3_aa: CASSSGLAGSYNEQFF
d_call: TRBD2
j_call: TRBJ2-1
v_call: TRBV11-3
cdr3_length: 16
clone_size: -